Below, 22 T cell receptor beta chains from the same sample are listed, as sequenced in a study of OX40 agonist ivuxolimab in advanced cancers. Using immunoSEQ multiplex PCR, the repertoire was profiled, and TCRdb retains in-frame clones only, with some absent. The profile shows fewer than 85,000 clones, 90% to 95% of them singletons. The input for sequencing was CD4+ or CD8+ T cells sorted from blood, taken in a trial of the OX40 agonist ivuxolimab. These receptors were taken from an adult with an advanced solid tumor such as melanoma, head and neck, liver or kidney cancer.

The J gene is TRBJ2-5, the V gene TRBV7-2; no reliable D call. The CDR3 spans 13 residues. The V and J ends lost 5 bases and 3 bases respectively, with 10 bases between them. Looked up from germline, CDR1 is SGHTA and CDR2 is FQGNSA. DNA for the CDR3: TGTGCCAGCAGCAAGGGTGGGGAAGAGACCCAGTACTTC. It is translated as CASSKGGEETQYF.

This chain links TRBV4-3 with TRBJ1-5; D is uncertain. V was cut by 4 bases and J by 1 base, with 11 bases left in between. The CDR3 has 15 residues. Germline loops: CDR1 LGHNA, CDR2 YSLEER. The CDR3 DNA sequence: TGCGCCAGCAGCCCCGTGGTGGAGAGCAATCAGCCCCAGCATTTT. Protein: CASSPVVESNQPQHF.

J is TRBJ2-3 and V is TRBV5-1; no clear D. The CDR3 loop spans 13 amino acids. Trimming shortened V by 1 base and J by 4 bases, and 7 bases separated the two germline ends. Germline-derived CDR1 and CDR2 are SGHRS and YFSETQ. This CDR3 reads CASSLRRSDTQYF. In DNA form, the CDR3 reads TGCGCCAGCAGCTTGCGGCGGTCAGATACGCAGTATTTT.

The genes are TRBV27 and TRBJ2-1, with D maybe TRBD2 (5 bases). V gave up 5 bases and J gave up 3 bases, with 8 bases separating them. Germline lookup yields CDR1 MNHEY and CDR2 SMNVEV (reference sequence). The CDR3 extends over 13 amino acids. The CDR3 nucleotides read TGTGCCAGCAGTCCCCGGGACTACAATGAGCAGTTCTTC. Protein sequence: CASSPRDYNEQFF.

The rearrangement links TRBV30 to TRBJ1-6; 10 nucleotides agree with TRBD1. Germline assignment: CDR1 GTSNPN and CDR2 SVGIG (reference sequence). The V gene end was trimmed by 5 bases and the J gene end by 3 bases; junction bases not matched to a gene: 7. This CDR3 region has 16 residues. CDR3 sequence reads: CAWSVTGGIYNSPLHF. As DNA, the CDR3 is TGTGCCTGGTCGGTGACAGGGGGCATCTATAATTCACCCCTCCACTTT.

V gene TRBV11-3 combines with J gene TRBJ1-1; D not certain. Trimming cost V 5 bases and J 3 bases, with 13 bases left between them. This CDR3 is 14 amino acids long. Germline loops: CDR1 SGHNT, CDR2 YENEEA. This CDR3 reads CASSPYRRDTEAFF. CDR3 nucleotide sequence: TGTGCCAGCAGCCCCTACCGGAGGGACACTGAAGCTTTCTTT.

The chain recombines TRBV10-2 with TRBJ2-1; D might be TRBD2 (5 bases). The germline V gene has CDR1 WSHSY and CDR2 SAAADI. The CDR3 has 13 amino acids. V was cut by 6 bases and J by 4 bases, with 10 bases left in between. The CDR3 sequence: CASSPGGYNEQFF. Here the CDR3 DNA reads TGCGCCAGCAGCCCCGGCGGGTACAATGAGCAGTTCTTC.

This chain uses TRBV7-9 with TRBJ2-1; no clear D. Germline CDR1 SEHNR, CDR2 FQNEAQ (reference sequence). Trimming stripped 5 bases from V and 8 bases from J, with 7 bases between. The CDR3 totals 11 residues. CDR3 amino acids: CASSPLYEQFF. In nucleotides, the CDR3 is TGTGCCAGCAGCCCCCTATATGAGCAGTTCTTC.

V is TRBV19 and J is TRBJ2-2; TRBD2 matches at 9 bases. The CDR3 is 15 residues long. Germline trimming cut 6 bases from V and 5 bases from J; bases unmatched to any gene: 7. Germline V CDR1 and CDR2: LNHDA, SQIVND (reference sequence). CDR3 loop: CASSISGRGTGELFF. The CDR3 coding sequence is TGTGCCAGTAGCATTAGCGGGAGAGGGACCGGGGAGCTGTTTTTT.

Concerning this clone: This CDR3 is also generated by other DNA sequences in the sample. The chain links TRBV6-1 to TRBJ1-3; 7 bases fit TRBD1. CDR3 length: 15 residues. The V segment lost 8 bases and the J segment 1 base; nucleotides outside the gene matches: 8. CDR1 MNHNS and CDR2 SASEGT come from the germline V gene. This chain's CDR3 is CASDRTGGSGNTIYF. DNA for the CDR3: TGTGCCAGCGATCGGACAGGCGGATCTGGAAACACCATATATTTT.

This rearrangement joins TRBV21-1 to TRBJ2-1. TRBV21-1 is designated a pseudogene. The CDR3 is made up of 15 amino acids. Here the CDR3 reads CASSKLDLGNGEQFF. In DNA form, the CDR3 reads TGTGCCAGCAGCAAATTAGACCTCGGAAACGGTGAGCAGTTCTTC.

The chain carries TRBV19 and TRBJ2-1; D is possibly TRBD2 (6 bases). Trimming left V 6 bases short and J 4 bases short, with 16 bases between. The CDR3 is 15 amino acids. CDR1 is LNHDA and CDR2 is SQIVND in the germline V gene (reference sequence). For the CDR3, the DNA is TGTGCCAGTAGCTTAACCGGGACTCTTTACAATGAGCAGTTCTTC. It encodes CASSLTGTLYNEQFF.

V usage is TRBV28 and J usage is TRBJ2-7; 8 bases match TRBD2. The V gene's germline CDR1 is MDHEN and CDR2 SYDVKM. The CDR3 is 12 amino acids. V trimming: 6 bases; J trimming: 5 bases; junction bases outside the gene matches: 3. CDR3 nucleotides: TGTGCCAGCAGACTAGCGGTCCACGAGCAGTACTTC. Protein: CASRLAVHEQYF.

The CDR3 loop reads CASGRGTGVEQYF. The CDR3 nucleotides read TGTGCTAGTGGTCGCGGGACAGGGGTCGAGCAGTACTTC. The chain uses TRBV12-5 and TRBJ2-7; TRBD1 agrees at 10 bases. Trimming removed 5 bases from V and 6 bases from J; junction bases left unmatched: 4. The CDR3 consists of 13 residues. The V gene's germline CDR1 is LGHNT and CDR2 FRNRAP.

The V and J genes are TRBV7-6 and TRBJ2-1, with 7 nucleotides matching TRBD1. The V gene end was trimmed by 5 bases and the J gene end by 9 bases; junction bases not matched to a gene: 13. Germline CDR1 and CDR2: SGHVS and FNYEAQ. This CDR3 region has 15 residues. The CDR3 is CASSPLTGTEGEQFF. The CDR3 DNA follows: TGTGCCAGCAGCCCTCTAACCGGGACAGAAGGTGAGCAGTTCTTC.

V is TRBV18 and J is TRBJ2-7; the D is unclear. Germline loops: CDR1 KGHSH, CDR2 LQKENI. The V gene lost 2 bases and the J gene lost 5 bases, with 13 bases spanning the gap. The CDR3 covers 14 residues. The CDR3 here is CASSPKGNYNEQYF. In nucleotides, the CDR3 is TGTGCCAGCTCACCAAAGGGCAATTACAACGAGCAGTACTTC.

This chain joins TRBV19 and TRBJ1-2; 9 nucleotides match TRBD1. This CDR3 has 15 amino acids. V trimming: 4 bases; J trimming: 5 bases; junction bases outside the gene matches: 8. The germline gives CDR1 LNHDA, CDR2 SQIVND (reference sequence). The CDR3 is CASSTPSTGGYGYTF. CDR3 DNA: TGTGCCAGTAGTACCCCCTCGACAGGGGGTTATGGCTACACCTTC.

The V and J genes are TRBV4-3 and TRBJ1-4; unclear D gene. The germline CDR1 and CDR2 sequences are LGHNA and YSLEER. The ends were cut back, 1 base at V and 8 bases at J, with 11 bases in the middle. The CDR3 totals 14 residues. The CDR3 sequence: CASSQGEGREKLFF. In DNA form, the CDR3 reads TGCGCCAGCAGCCAAGGAGAAGGGAGAGAAAAACTGTTTTTT.

This chain uses TRBV14 with TRBJ2-7; tentatively, D is TRBD1 or TRBD2 (5 bases each). The germline gives CDR1 SGHDN, CDR2 FVKESK. The V and J ends lost 6 bases and 3 bases respectively, with 15 bases between them. The CDR3 consists of 14 residues. CDR3 amino acids: CASRAGTELYEQYF. DNA for the CDR3: TGTGCCAGCAGGGCCGGGACCGAACTCTACGAGCAGTACTTC.

This chain uses TRBV28 with TRBJ2-2, with D possibly matching TRBD1 (5 bases). V was pared by 7 bases and J by 2 bases, with 20 bases between. This CDR3 has 17 residues. The germline V gene encodes CDR1 MDHEN and CDR2 SYDVKM. CDR3 nucleotides: TGTGCCAGCACCCTGACCGCCGCAGGGATAAACACCGGGGAGCTGTTTTTT. Amino acids: CASTLTAAGINTGELFF.

Only a few counts were recorded for this clone. The V gene is TRBV10-2, the J gene TRBJ1-3; D is unresolved. The CDR3 is made up of 14 amino acids. V lost 5 bases, J lost 7 bases, and 15 bases lay in between. Per germline, CDR1 WSHSY and CDR2 SAAADI. The CDR3 DNA sequence: TGCGCCAGCAGTCCCACGGGGATGCGGAACACCATATATTTT. Residues: CASSPTGMRNTIYF.

V and J are TRBV4-1 and TRBJ2-5, with D perhaps matching TRBD2 (5 bases). CDR3 size: 14 residues. Germline V gene data show CDR1 as MGHRA and CDR2 as YSYEKL. Trimming pared 1 base from V and 4 bases from J, leaving 10 bases between. The CDR3: CASSQGGILETQYF. In DNA form, the CDR3 reads TGCGCCAGCAGCCAAGGAGGGATTTTAGAGACCCAGTACTTC.